This T cell receptor (beta chain) is from a study of cytomegalovirus exposure and HLA in healthy donors. Study overall: Some 85 million unique TCRs, all from HLA-typed donors, were included in an early release of the data.

CDR3 length equals 18 residues. V gave up 5 bases and J gave up 3 bases; unmatched junction bases: 14. CDR1 is SGDLS, CDR2 YYNGEE, per germline. Use of 60 Vbeta and 13 Jbeta primers characterized the PCR. The assay was immunoSEQ multiplex PCR, and TCRdb's table has in-frame clones only and misses some. The sample includes approximately 150,000 clones, 75% to 85% of them seen just once. Study-wide findings and caveats: Presence/absence analyses treated sequencing depth as roughly uniform across donors. Because they were indistinguishable, some V segments, including TRBV6-2 and TRBV6-3, were excluded.

Concerning this clone: No antigen is known for it.

The origin of this receptor is a man aged 45 to 65 in good health and CMV-seropositive. Sequencing was carried out using PBMCs. J is TRBJ2-6 and V is TRBV9; 7 bases agree with TRBD1. This CDR3 is CASSYGETGTHGANVLTF. In DNA, the CDR3 is TGTGCCAGCAGTTATGGGGAGACAGGGACACATGGGGCCAACGTCCTGACTTTC.